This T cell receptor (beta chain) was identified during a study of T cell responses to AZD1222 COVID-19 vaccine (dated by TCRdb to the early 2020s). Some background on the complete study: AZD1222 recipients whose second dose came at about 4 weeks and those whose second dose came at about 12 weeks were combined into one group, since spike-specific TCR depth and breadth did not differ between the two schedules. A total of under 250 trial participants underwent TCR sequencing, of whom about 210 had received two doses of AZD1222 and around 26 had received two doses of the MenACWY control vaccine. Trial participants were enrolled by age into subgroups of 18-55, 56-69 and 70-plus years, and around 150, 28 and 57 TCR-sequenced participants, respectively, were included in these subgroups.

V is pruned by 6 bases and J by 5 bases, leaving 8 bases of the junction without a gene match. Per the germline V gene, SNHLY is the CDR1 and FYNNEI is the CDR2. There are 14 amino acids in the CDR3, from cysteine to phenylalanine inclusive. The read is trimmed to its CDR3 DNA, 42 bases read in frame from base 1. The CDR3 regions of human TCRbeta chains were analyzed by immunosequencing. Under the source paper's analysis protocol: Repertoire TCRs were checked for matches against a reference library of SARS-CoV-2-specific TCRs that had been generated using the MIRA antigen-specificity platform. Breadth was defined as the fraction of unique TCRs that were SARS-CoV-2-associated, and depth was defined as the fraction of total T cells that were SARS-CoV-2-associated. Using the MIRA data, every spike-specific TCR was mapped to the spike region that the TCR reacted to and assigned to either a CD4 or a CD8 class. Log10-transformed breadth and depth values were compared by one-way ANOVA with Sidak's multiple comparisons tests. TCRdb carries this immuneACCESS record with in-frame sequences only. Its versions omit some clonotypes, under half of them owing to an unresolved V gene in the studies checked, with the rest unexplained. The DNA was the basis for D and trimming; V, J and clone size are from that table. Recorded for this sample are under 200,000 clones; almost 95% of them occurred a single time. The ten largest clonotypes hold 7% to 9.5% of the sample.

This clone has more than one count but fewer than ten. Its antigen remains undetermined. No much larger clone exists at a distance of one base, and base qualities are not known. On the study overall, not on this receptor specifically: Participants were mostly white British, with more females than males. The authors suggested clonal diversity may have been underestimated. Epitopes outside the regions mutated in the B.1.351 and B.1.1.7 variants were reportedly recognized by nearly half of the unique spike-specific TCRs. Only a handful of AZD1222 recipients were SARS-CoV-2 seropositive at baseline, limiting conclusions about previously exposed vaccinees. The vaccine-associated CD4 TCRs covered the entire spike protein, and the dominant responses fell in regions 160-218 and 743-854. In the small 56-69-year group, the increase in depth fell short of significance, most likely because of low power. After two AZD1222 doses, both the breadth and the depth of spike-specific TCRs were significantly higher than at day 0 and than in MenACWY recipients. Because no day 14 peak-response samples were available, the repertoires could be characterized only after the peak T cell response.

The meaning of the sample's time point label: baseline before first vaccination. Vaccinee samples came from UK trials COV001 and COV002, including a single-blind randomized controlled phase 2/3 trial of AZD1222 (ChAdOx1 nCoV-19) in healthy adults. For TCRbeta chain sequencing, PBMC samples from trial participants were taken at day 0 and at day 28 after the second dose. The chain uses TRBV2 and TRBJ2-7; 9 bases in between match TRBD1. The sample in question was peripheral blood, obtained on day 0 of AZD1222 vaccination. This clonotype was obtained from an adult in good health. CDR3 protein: CASRNPGQGHEQYF. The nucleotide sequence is TGTGCCAGCAGAAACCCGGGACAGGGCCACGAGCAGTACTTC.